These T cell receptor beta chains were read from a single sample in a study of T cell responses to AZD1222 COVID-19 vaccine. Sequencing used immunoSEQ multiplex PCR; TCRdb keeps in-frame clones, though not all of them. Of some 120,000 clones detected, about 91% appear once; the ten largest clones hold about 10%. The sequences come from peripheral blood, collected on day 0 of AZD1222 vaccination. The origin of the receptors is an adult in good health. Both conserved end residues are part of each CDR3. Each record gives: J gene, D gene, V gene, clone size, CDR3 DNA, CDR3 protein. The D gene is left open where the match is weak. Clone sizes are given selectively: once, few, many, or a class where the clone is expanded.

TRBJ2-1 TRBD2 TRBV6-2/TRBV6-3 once TGTGCCAGCAGTGGCCTTCTAGCGGGGGGGCTTAATGAGCAGTTCTTC CASSGLLAGGLNEQFF
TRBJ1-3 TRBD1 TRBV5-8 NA TGTGCCAGCAGCTGGGGACAGGGAGGAAACACCATATATTTT CASSWGQGGNTIYF
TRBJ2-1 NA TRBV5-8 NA TGTGCCAGCTTTGCGCAAGACAATGAGCAGTTCTTC CASFAQDNEQFF
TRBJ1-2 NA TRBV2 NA TGTGCCAGCAACTTGTTCTATGGCTACACCTTC CASNLFYGYTF
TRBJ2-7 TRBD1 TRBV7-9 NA TGTGCCAGCAGTTCACAGGGGGCAGGGGAGCAGTACTTC CASSSQGAGEQYF
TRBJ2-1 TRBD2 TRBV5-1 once TGCGCCAGCAGCTTTGGTGCTAGCGGGATCTATGAGCAGTTCTTC CASSFGASGIYEQFF
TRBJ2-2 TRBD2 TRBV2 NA TGTGCCAGCAGGGGGACTAGCCGGAACACCGGGGAGCTGTTTTTT CASRGTSRNTGELFF
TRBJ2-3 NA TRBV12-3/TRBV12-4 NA TGTGCCAGCAGAGAACAGGGCCGAGATACGCAGTATTTT CASREQGRDTQYF
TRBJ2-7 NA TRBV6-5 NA TGTGCCAGCAGTTACTCGGGCTCCTACGAGCAGTACTTC CASSYSGSYEQYF
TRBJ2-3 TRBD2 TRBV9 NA TGTGCCAGCAGCGTAGAATCGGGGACTAGCGGGATCACAGATACGCAGTATTTT CASSVESGTSGITDTQYF
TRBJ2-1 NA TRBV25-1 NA TGTGCCAGCAGTGGCAGCCCCTCGAATGAGCAGTTCTTC CASSGSPSNEQFF
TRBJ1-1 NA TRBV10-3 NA TGTGCCATCAGTGAGTCGACGAACACTGAAGCTTTCTTT CAISESTNTEAFF
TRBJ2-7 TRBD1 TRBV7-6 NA TGTGCCAGCAGCCAAGACAGGGGGCCGGGCGAGCAGTACTTC CASSQDRGPGEQYF
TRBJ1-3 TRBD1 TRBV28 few TGTGCCAGCAGCCCGACAGGGGTCTTTGGAAACACCATATATTTT CASSPTGVFGNTIYF
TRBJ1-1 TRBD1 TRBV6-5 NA TGTGCCAGCAAACTAAACAGGGGAGAGACTGAGGCTTTCTTT CASKLNRGETEAFF
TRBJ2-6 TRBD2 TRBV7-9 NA TGTGCCAGCAGCTTAAGACTAGCGGGAGGTGGTGGGGCCAACGTCCTGACTTTC CASSLRLAGGGGANVLTF
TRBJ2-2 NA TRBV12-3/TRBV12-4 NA TGTGCCAGCAGTTTTCTAGGGACCGGGGAGCTGTTTTTT CASSFLGTGELFF
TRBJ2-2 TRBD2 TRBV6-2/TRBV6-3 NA TGTGCCAGCAGTTACTCGATAGACGGGACTAGCTCGTACACCGGGGAGCTGTTTTTT CASSYSIDGTSSYTGELFF
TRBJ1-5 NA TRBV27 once TGTGCCAGCAGTTTATCCCGGGACACCCTAGGTCAGCCCCAGCATTTT CASSLSRDTLGQPQHF
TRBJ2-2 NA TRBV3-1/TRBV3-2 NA TGTGCCAGCAGCCAAGTCGCCACCGGGGAGCTGTTTTTT CASSQVATGELFF
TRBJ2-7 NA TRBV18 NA TGTGCCAGCTCACCATCAGGATATTACTCCTACGAGCAGTACTTC CASSPSGYYSYEQYF
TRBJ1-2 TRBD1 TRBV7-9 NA TGTGCCAGCAGACTTACGCGGGACAGAACATATGGCTACACCTTC CASRLTRDRTYGYTF
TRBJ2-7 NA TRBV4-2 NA TGTGCCAGCAGCCTGGCTGGGTGGGGCGAGCAGTACTTC CASSLAGWGEQYF
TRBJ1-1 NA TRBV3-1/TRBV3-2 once TGTGCCAGCAGCCAAGTTAGGGCTCATTTCGGGGCTTTCTTT CASSQVRAHFGAFF
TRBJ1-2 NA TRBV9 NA TGTGCCAGCAGCGTAGCCCCAGGGGAAAGCGATGGCTACACCTTC CASSVAPGESDGYTF
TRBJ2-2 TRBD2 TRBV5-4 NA TGTGCCTCGGGGGGGACTAGCGGAGCTACCGGGGAGCTGTTTTTT CASGGTSGATGELFF
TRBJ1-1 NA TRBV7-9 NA TGTGCCAGCAGCTTAAGGGGAGGGCGATTGGGGACTGAAGCTTTCTTT CASSLRGGRLGTEAFF
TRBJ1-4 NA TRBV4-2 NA TGTGCCAGCAGCCAAGATTGGAGGGAAAAACTGTTTTTT CASSQDWREKLFF